This entry lists 18 T cell receptor beta chains sequenced from one sample in a study of T cells in tuberculosis. Assay used: immunoSEQ multiplex PCR; TCRdb lists only in-frame clones, some missing. The top ten clones hold 4.5% to 6.5% of a sample with some 31,000 clones, 86% of them seen once. Time point described: new active TB diagnosis, blood taken before or within 7 days of starting treatment. Sequenced material: PBMCs, taken at tuberculosis diagnosis. The receptors shown here come from an adult with tuberculosis.

V gene TRBV11-1 combines with J gene TRBJ2-7; possibly TRBD2 for D (6 bases). In germline, CDR1 is SGHAT, CDR2 FQDESV (reference sequence). The CDR3 spans 16 residues. Trimming shortened V by 6 bases and J by 0 bases, and 18 bases separated the two germline ends. The CDR3 here is CASSLTRDLSSYEQYF. The CDR3 DNA is TGTGCCAGCAGTTTAACCCGGGACTTGAGCTCCTACGAGCAGTACTTC.

The chain employs TRBV6-5 and TRBJ1-1; 10 bases align to TRBD1. Germline assignment: CDR1 MNHEY and CDR2 SVGAGI. This CDR3 has 15 residues. V shed 6 bases, J shed 1 base, and the junction held 5 bases outside the gene matches. This chain's CDR3 is CASRGQGKWNTEAFF. The CDR3 DNA reads as TGTGCCAGCAGGGGACAGGGGAAATGGAACACTGAAGCTTTCTTT.

This chain connects TRBV5-1 to TRBJ2-1; 13 nucleotides align to TRBD2. The V segment lost 3 bases and the J segment 6 bases; nucleotides outside the gene matches: 3. This CDR3 is built from 15 residues. Germline loops: CDR1 SGHRS, CDR2 YFSETQ. This chain's CDR3 is CASSWTSGSSNEQFF. Here the CDR3 DNA reads TGCGCCAGCAGCTGGACTAGCGGGAGCTCCAATGAGCAGTTCTTC.

This clone is a singleton in its sample. The V call is TRBV4-2, the J call TRBJ1-2; possible D gene TRBD1, 5 bases. V gave up 0 bases and J gave up 8 bases, with 19 bases separating them. The CDR3 has 16 amino acids. Germline CDR1 and CDR2: LGHNA and YNFKEQ. CDR3 in DNA: TGTGCCAGCAGCCAAGATCGAAATTCAGGGAGGGGAGGCTACACCTTC. Amino acids: CASSQDRNSGRGGYTF.

The chain joins TRBV10-3 to TRBJ1-2, with TRBD1 identical over 8 bases. The V segment lost 6 bases and the J segment 3 bases; nucleotides outside the gene matches: 6. CDR1 and CDR2 from the germline V gene are ENHRY and SYGVKD. This CDR3 region has 14 residues. CDR3: CAIRAGGGDYGYTF. The CDR3 bases are TGTGCCATCAGGGCAGGGGGCGGCGACTATGGCTACACCTTC.

V gene TRBV2 combines with J gene TRBJ2-1; 7 bases fit TRBD1. The trim removed 7 bases at V and 7 bases at J, leaving 13 bases unmatched. Germline CDR1 and CDR2: SNHLY and FYNNEI. This CDR3 comprises 15 residues. The CDR3 nucleotides are TGTGCCAGCATGACAGGGACAAACCTGGGGAATGAGCAGTTCTTC. This gives the protein CASMTGTNLGNEQFF.

The J gene is TRBJ2-5, the V gene TRBV5-1; 16 bases align to TRBD2. The CDR3 extends over 17 amino acids. V lost 4 bases and J lost 5; bases outside the gene matches: 8. Germline assignment: CDR1 SGHRS and CDR2 YFSETQ. Here the CDR3 DNA reads TGCGCCAGCAGCAGGGGGACTAGCGGGAGGGCCGCGGAGACCCAGTACTTC. Translated, it gives CASSRGTSGRAAETQYF. The full variable domain, its missing parts supplied by reference TRBV5-1 and TRBJ2-5, is KAGVTQTPRYLIKTRGQQVTLSCSPISGHRSVSWYQQTPGQGLQFLFEYFSETQRNKGNFPGRFSGRQFSNSRSEMNVSTLELGDSALYLCASSRGTSGRAAETQYFGPGTRLLVL.

The sample holds one count of this clone. The chain carries TRBV18 and TRBJ2-3; a weak D match, TRBD1 (5 bases). V lost 3 bases and J 3 bases, leaving 13 bases between the germline ends. The CDR3 runs to 15 residues. CDR1 and CDR2 (germline): KGHSH, LQKENI. The DNA of the CDR3 is TGTGCCAGCTCACCGGTGCAGGGTGAAACAGATACGCAGTATTTT. It is translated as CASSPVQGETDTQYF.

This rearrangement joins TRBV5-6 to TRBJ1-1, with 7 bases that match TRBD1. V shed 2 bases, J shed 4 bases, and the junction held 5 bases outside the gene matches. Germline lookup yields CDR1 SGHDT and CDR2 YYEEEE. CDR3 length equals 14 residues. The CDR3 DNA follows: TGTGCCAGCAGCTTTGGGACAGAAGGCACTGAAGCTTTCTTT. Translated: CASSFGTEGTEAFF.

The chain joins TRBV19 to TRBJ1-2; 7 positions agree with TRBD1. CDR3 size: 15 residues. Unmatched junction bases numbered 10, after V lost 5 bases and J lost 4 bases. Germline V gives CDR1 LNHDA, CDR2 SQIVND (reference sequence). CDR3 residues: CASSLGQTQVYGYTF. CDR3 nucleotide sequence: TGTGCCAGTAGTTTGGGACAGACTCAAGTCTATGGCTACACCTTC.

The V call is TRBV15, the J call TRBJ2-3, with a possible D match to TRBD2 (6 bases). The CDR3 has 19 amino acids. Germline V gene lookup returns CDR1 LNHNV and CDR2 YYDKDF (reference sequence). Trimming took 5 bases from V and 0 from J, leaving 24 bases between them. CDR3 DNA: TGTGCCACCAGCCGACGCCGTGGAGAACTAGCTCGCAGCACAGATACGCAGTATTTT. Translated: CATSRRRGELARSTDTQYF.

This clone was found a few times. The V gene is TRBV23-1, the J gene TRBJ1-1; tentative D call: TRBD1 (5 bases). TRBV23-1 is classed as an ORF, of uncertain function. This CDR3 comprises 13 residues. V was pared by 2 bases and J by 5 bases, with 9 bases between. The CDR3 sequence is CASSQPGWTEAFF. Written as DNA, the CDR3 is TGCGCCAGCAGTCAACCAGGGTGGACTGAAGCTTTCTTT.

The chain links TRBV4-1 to TRBJ1-2, with 7 bases lining up with TRBD1. Germline-derived CDR1 and CDR2 are MGHRA and YSYEKL. The length of the CDR3 is 14 residues. V lost 1 base, J lost 7 bases, and 6 bases stayed unmatched. DNA for the CDR3: TGCGCCAGCAGCCAAGGAGACAGGGACGGTGGCTACACCTTC. This encodes CASSQGDRDGGYTF.

This chain connects TRBV19 to TRBJ2-3; unclear D gene. V dropped 4 bases and J dropped 5 bases, with 13 bases sitting between them. There are 14 residues in the CDR3. The germline V gene has CDR1 LNHDA and CDR2 SQIVND (reference sequence). The CDR3 DNA sequence: TGTGCCAGTAGTAACCCAGGTTTGGGAGATACGCAGTATTTT. Amino acid sequence: CASSNPGLGDTQYF.

This clone appeared a few times. The CDR3 sequence: CATRTGGNSHEQYF. The CDR3 DNA reads as TGTGCCACCCGGACAGGGGGCAATTCCCACGAGCAGTACTTC. V is TRBV10-3 and J is TRBJ2-7; 11 positions match TRBD1. This CDR3 contains 14 residues. Per the germline V gene, CDR1 is ENHRY and CDR2 is SYGVKD. J gave up 5 bases and V 10 bases, and 10 bases lay outside the gene matches.

V and J are TRBV6-5 and TRBJ2-7; the D gene is possibly TRBD1 (6 bases). CDR3 length: 13 residues. Germline V gene lookup returns CDR1 MNHEY and CDR2 SVGAGI. The V end lost 5 bases, the J end lost 1 base, and 9 bases lay between the germline ends. In DNA, the CDR3 is TGTGCCAGCAGTGTGACAGGTTCCTACGAGCAGTACTTC. Translating gives CASSVTGSYEQYF.

This clone was observed a handful of times. The chain carries TRBV7-9 and TRBJ1-2; D unresolved. Trimming took 5 bases from V and 1 from J, leaving 11 bases between them. From germline, CDR1 is SEHNR and CDR2 FQNEAQ (reference sequence). This CDR3 has 14 amino acids. CDR3: CASSMDWSNYGYTF. The CDR3 nucleotides read TGTGCCAGCAGCATGGACTGGAGTAACTATGGCTACACCTTC. The whole variable domain, filled in from reference TRBV7-9 and TRBJ1-2, reads DTGVSQNPRHKITKRGQNVTFRCDPISEHNRLYWYRQTLGQGPEFLTYFQNEAQLEKSRLLSDRFSAERPKGSFSTLEIQRTEQGDSAMYLCASSMDWSNYGYTFGSGTRLTVV.

The chain recombines TRBV5-1 with TRBJ2-1; 9 bases align to TRBD2. Germline CDR1 and CDR2: SGHRS and YFSETQ. V trimming: 2 bases; J trimming: 5 bases; junction bases outside the gene matches: 17. This CDR3 is built from 19 residues. CDR3 bases: TGCGCCAGCAGCTTAATACCTTGGCGGGAGGGCCCGGGGGACAATGAGCAGTTCTTC. Translated, it gives CASSLIPWREGPGDNEQFF.